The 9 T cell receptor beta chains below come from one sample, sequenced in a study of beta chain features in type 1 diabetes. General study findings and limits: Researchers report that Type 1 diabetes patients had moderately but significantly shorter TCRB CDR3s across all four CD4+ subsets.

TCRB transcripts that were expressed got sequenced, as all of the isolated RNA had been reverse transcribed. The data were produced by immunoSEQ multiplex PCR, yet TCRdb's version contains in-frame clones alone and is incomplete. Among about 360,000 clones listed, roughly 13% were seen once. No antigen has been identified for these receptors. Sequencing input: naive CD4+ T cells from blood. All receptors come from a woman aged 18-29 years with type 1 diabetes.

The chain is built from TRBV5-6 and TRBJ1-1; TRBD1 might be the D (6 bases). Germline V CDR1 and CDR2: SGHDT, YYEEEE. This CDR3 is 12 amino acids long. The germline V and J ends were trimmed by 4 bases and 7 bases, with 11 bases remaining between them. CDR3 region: CASSRQEIEAFF. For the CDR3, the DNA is TGTGCCAGCAGCCGACAGGAGATTGAAGCTTTCTTT.

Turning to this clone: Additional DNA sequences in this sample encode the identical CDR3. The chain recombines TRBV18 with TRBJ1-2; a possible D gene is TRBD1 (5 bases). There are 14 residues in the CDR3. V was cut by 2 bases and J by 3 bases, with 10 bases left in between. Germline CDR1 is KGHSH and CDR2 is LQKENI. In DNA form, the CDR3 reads TGTGCCAGCTCACCAGACCGGGGGGACTATGGCTACACCTTC. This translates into CASSPDRGDYGYTF.

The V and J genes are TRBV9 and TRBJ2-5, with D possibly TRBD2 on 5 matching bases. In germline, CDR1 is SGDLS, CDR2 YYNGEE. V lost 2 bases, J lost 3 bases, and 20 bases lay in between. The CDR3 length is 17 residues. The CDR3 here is CASSVGLADAGEETQYF. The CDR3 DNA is TGTGCCAGCAGCGTGGGCCTAGCAGACGCCGGGGAAGAGACCCAGTACTTC.

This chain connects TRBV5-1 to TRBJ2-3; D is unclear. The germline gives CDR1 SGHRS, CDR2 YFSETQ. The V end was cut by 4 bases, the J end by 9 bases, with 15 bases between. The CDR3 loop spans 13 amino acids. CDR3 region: CASSLDLVFTQYF. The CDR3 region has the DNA TGCGCCAGCAGCCTCGACCTAGTCTTCACGCAGTATTTT. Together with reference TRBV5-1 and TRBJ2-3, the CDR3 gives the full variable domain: KAGVTQTPRYLIKTRGQQVTLSCSPISGHRSVSWYQQTPGQGLQFLFEYFSETQRNKGNFPGRFSGRQFSNSRSEMNVSTLELGDSALYLCASSLDLVFTQYFGPGTRLTVL.

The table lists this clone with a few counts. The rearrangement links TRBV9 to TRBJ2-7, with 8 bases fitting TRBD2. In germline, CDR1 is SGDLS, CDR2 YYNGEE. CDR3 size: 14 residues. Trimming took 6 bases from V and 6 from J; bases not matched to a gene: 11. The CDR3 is CASTRGSGDSEQYF. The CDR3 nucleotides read TGTGCCAGCACTCGGGGTAGCGGGGACTCCGAGCAGTACTTC.

The CDR3 nucleotides read TGCGCCAGCAGCCAAGATACAGGGAAGAAGTTCTTC. Translated: CASSQDTGKKFF. The chain links TRBV4-1 to TRBJ2-1; D is perhaps TRBD1 (6 bases). The germline V and J ends were trimmed by 0 bases and 14 bases, with 11 bases remaining between them. The CDR3 length is 12 residues. CDR1 and CDR2 (germline): MGHRA, YSYEKL.

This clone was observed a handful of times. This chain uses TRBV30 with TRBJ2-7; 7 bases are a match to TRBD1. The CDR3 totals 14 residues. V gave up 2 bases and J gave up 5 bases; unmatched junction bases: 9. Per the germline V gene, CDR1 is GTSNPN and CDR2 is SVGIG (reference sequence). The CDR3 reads CAWSPRQGRNEQYF. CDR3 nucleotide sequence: TGTGCCTGGAGTCCCCGACAGGGAAGGAACGAGCAGTACTTC.

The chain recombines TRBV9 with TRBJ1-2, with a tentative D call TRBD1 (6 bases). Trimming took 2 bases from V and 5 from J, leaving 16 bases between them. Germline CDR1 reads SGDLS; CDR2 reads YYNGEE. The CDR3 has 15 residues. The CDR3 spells CASSVLGGEVYGYTF. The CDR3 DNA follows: TGTGCCAGCAGCGTCCTAGGGGGAGAGGTATATGGCTACACCTTC.

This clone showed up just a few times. As DNA, the CDR3 is TGCGCCAGCAGCTTTAGTCTGGCGGGTACCTCCGCCTCTGGGGCCAACGTCCTGACTTTC. Translated: CASSFSLAGTSASGANVLTF. The chain links TRBV5-1 to TRBJ2-6; D is possibly TRBD2 (5 bases). V lost 2 bases and J lost 0, with 21 bases in between. The CDR3 is 20 amino acids. Germline V gene sequence: CDR1 SGHRS, CDR2 YFSETQ.